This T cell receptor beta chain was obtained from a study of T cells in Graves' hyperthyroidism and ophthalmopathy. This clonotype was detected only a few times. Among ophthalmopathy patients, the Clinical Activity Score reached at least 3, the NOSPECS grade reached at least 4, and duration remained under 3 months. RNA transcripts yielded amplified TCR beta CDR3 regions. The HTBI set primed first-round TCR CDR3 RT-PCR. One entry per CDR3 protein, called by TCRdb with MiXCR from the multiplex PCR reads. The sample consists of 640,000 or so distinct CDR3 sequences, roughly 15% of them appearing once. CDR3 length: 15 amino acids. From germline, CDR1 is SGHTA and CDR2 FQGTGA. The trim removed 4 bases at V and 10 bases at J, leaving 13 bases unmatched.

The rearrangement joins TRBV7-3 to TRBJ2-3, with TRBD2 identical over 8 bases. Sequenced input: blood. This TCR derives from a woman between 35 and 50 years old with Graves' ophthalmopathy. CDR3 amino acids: CASSSAPGLDIAQYF. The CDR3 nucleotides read TGTGCCAGCAGCTCGGCCCCGGGACTAGACATCGCGCAGTATTTT.